This T cell receptor (beta chain) was documented in a study of tissue T cells after allogeneic stem cell transplantation. Study outcomes and limitations: Some tissue clones might be persisting host cells; their alloreactivity or antigen specificity was not determined.

Survey-depth TCRbeta CDR3 sequencing reported V/J genes and productive frequencies. Clones were sequenced by immunoSEQ multiplex PCR, and TCRdb holds only the in-frame ones, with some missing. The table lists thousands of clones, 44% of them singletons, with 1.3% to 1.5% in the top ten. As regards this clone: Its antigen is still unknown. Germline and genes here are mouse. The read gets to within 1 residue of the CDR3 end, and the germline J gene fills in the rest.

Looked up from germline, CDR1 is KGHTA and CDR2 is FQNQQP. This CDR3 is built from 13 residues. Time point noted: mouse harvest day 7 after allogeneic transplant. Mouse grafts combined 10^7 T-cell-depleted bone marrow cells with 10^6 splenic CD5+ T cells. B6 (H2b) cells into BALB/c (H2d) mice; tissues taken at day 7 or 14. This TCR derives from a female BALB/c mouse given C57BL/6 T cells with graft-versus-host disease after an allogeneic hematopoietic cell transplant. This sequence joins TRBV23 and TRBJ1-6; the table's D call, TRBD1, was not checked against the DNA. TRBJ1-6 is an open reading frame whose function is uncertain. The sequencing sample was made of skin. CDR3 amino acids: CSSSPKGNSPLYF. Partial CDR3 DNA: TGCTCCAGCAGTCCGAAGGGGAATTCGCCCCTCTAC.